The 26 T cell receptor beta chains below come from one sample, sequenced in a study of glioma-infiltrating T cells after dendritic cell vaccination. The repertoire was sequenced with immunoSEQ multiplex PCR; TCRdb's copy has only in-frame clones and lacks some. Among about 76,000 clones listed, roughly 84% were seen once. Specified time point: after dendritic cell vaccination, including at tumor progression/relapse. The sample here was blood, taken after dendritic cell vaccination. All receptors derive from a human donor with glioblastoma.

The CDR3 DNA follows: TGTGCCAGCAGTCGCGTGGGGCGGGGGAACTATGGCTACACCTTC. It is translated as CASSRVGRGNYGYTF. The rearrangement links TRBV11-2 to TRBJ1-2; D possibly corresponds to TRBD1 (5 bases). V dropped 6 bases and J dropped 2 bases, with 16 bases sitting between them. CDR1 and CDR2 from the germline V gene are SGHAT and FQNNGV. The CDR3 is 15 residues long.

This chain connects TRBV5-1 to TRBJ2-3; 10 positions agree with TRBD2. The V gene end was trimmed by 4 bases and the J gene end by 6 bases; junction bases not matched to a gene: 8. CDR3 size: 15 residues. Per germline, CDR1 SGHRS and CDR2 YFSETQ. CDR3 DNA sequence: TGCGCCAGCAGCCCCCTAGCGGGAGAAGAGGATACGCAGTATTTT. Amino acid sequence: CASSPLAGEEDTQYF. The complete variable domain, with remaining parts taken from reference TRBV5-1 and TRBJ2-3, reads KAGVTQTPRYLIKTRGQQVTLSCSPISGHRSVSWYQQTPGQGLQFLFEYFSETQRNKGNFPGRFSGRQFSNSRSEMNVSTLELGDSALYLCASSPLAGEEDTQYFGPGTRLTVL.

V and J are TRBV7-6 and TRBJ2-1, with D possibly TRBD2 on 7 matching bases. This CDR3 spans 18 amino acids. From germline, CDR1 is SGHVS and CDR2 FNYEAQ. The germline V and J ends were trimmed by 2 bases and 7 bases, with 24 bases remaining between them. CDR3: CASSLTLFEGGLTNEQFF. DNA for the CDR3: TGTGCCAGCAGCTTAACCCTATTTGAGGGGGGGCTTACGAATGAGCAGTTCTTC.

The rearrangement uses TRBV10-3 and TRBJ2-7; 7 bases match TRBD1. Germline-derived CDR1 and CDR2 are ENHRY and SYGVKD. The V and J ends lost 6 bases and 5 bases, in that order; junction bases with no gene match: 4. The CDR3 totals 12 residues. CDR3 protein: CAIRTTGDEQYF. Here the CDR3 DNA reads TGTGCCATCAGAACTACAGGGGACGAGCAGTACTTC.

The J gene is TRBJ1-2, the V gene TRBV6-5; TRBD1 might be the D (6 bases). Germline CDR1 reads MNHEY; CDR2 reads SVGAGI. V was pared by 6 bases and J by 7 bases, with 21 bases between. CDR3 length: 15 amino acids. CDR3 in DNA: TGTGCCAGCAGCAACACGGGAAGGGGGGGGCTTGGCTACACCTTC. As protein: CASSNTGRGGLGYTF.

The gene calls are TRBV7-2 and TRBJ2-1; 7 bases agree with TRBD1. The junction had 7 bases not matched to a gene; V was cut back by 4 bases and J by 7 bases. The CDR3 runs 14 residues. Germline assignment: CDR1 SGHTA and CDR2 FQGNSA. The CDR3 region has the DNA TGTGCCAGCAGCTCGGGACAGCCGGGGAATGAGCAGTTCTTC. Its translation: CASSSGQPGNEQFF. The entire variable domain, with the rest obtained from reference TRBV7-2 and TRBJ2-1, is as follows: GAGVSQSPSNKVTEKGKDVELRCDPISGHTALYWYRQSLGQGLEFLIYFQGNSAPDKSGLPSDRFSAERTGGSVSTLTIQRTQQEDSAVYLCASSSGQPGNEQFFGPGTRLTVL.

In its sample, this clone was seen once. The CDR3 DNA sequence: TGTGCCAGCTCACCACCGGCGGTGAGCTCCTACAATGAGCAGTTCTTC. It yields the protein CASSPPAVSSYNEQFF. The chain joins TRBV18 to TRBJ2-1; D not resolved. This CDR3 is 16 amino acids long. The germline gives CDR1 KGHSH, CDR2 LQKENI. V dropped 0 bases and J dropped 0 bases, with 9 bases sitting between them.

The V and J genes are TRBV5-1 and TRBJ2-7; D possibly corresponds to TRBD1 (5 bases). Trimming removed 2 bases from V and 5 bases from J, with 17 bases in between. CDR3 length equals 15 residues. Germline V gene sequence: CDR1 SGHRS, CDR2 YFSETQ. In nucleotides, the CDR3 is TGCGCCAGCAGCTTTTCGTGGGGCGCAGTAGACGAGCAGTACTTC. Translation gives CASSFSWGAVDEQYF.

This chain joins TRBV5-1 and TRBJ2-1; possibly TRBD1 for D (5 bases). Trimming took off 0 bases at V and 2 bases at J, with 9 bases between the two ends. Germline V lookup: CDR1 SGHRS, CDR2 YFSETQ. CDR3 size: 15 residues. The CDR3 DNA is TGCGCCAGCAGCTTGGATCAGGGAACCTACAATGAGCAGTTCTTC. This encodes CASSLDQGTYNEQFF.

This clone was seen just once. The rearrangement links TRBV6-5 to TRBJ2-5; 8 bases map to TRBD1. The DNA end lines up better with TRBJ2-7; the J call may be wrong. The CDR3 has 14 amino acids. Germline V CDR1 and CDR2: MNHEY, SVGAGI. The CDR3 DNA is TGTGCCAGCAGCCGACAGGGGACGGAATACGAGCAGTACTTC. Protein product: CASSRQGTEYEQYF.

As concerns this clone: Because it lacks the conserved phenylalanine or tryptophan at the end, this CDR3 is likely a read error. Because the CDR3's place on the DNA is in doubt, the DNA is left out and the CDR3 is given as listed by TCRdb. The chain carries TRBV6-5 and TRBJ2-7; the table calls TRBD2, which could not be checked here. The CDR3 spans 13 residues, counting both ends. Per the germline V gene, CDR1 is MNHEY and CDR2 is SVGAGI. CDR3 loop: CASSYRREGRPIL.

J is TRBJ1-2 and V is TRBV5-8, with D uncertain. The CDR3 has 11 amino acids. Between the trimmed V and J ends, which lost 4 bases and 7 bases, there was a span of 8 bases. Germline lookup yields CDR1 SGHTS and CDR2 YDEGEE. The CDR3, as DNA: TGTGCCAGCAGCACATCAGGTGGCTACACCTTC. Residues: CASSTSGGYTF.

This chain links TRBV6-5 with TRBJ1-6; TRBD1 matches at 7 bases. J was trimmed by 6 bases and V by 6 bases; bases with no gene match: 8. This CDR3 spans 15 amino acids. Germline CDR1 reads MNHEY; CDR2 reads SVGAGI. In DNA, the CDR3 is TGTGCCAGCAGCGGAACAGGGGCAGGTAATTCACCCCTCCACTTT. This gives the protein CASSGTGAGNSPLHF.

The chain employs TRBV4-1 and TRBJ2-7; TRBD1 agrees at 9 bases. Trimming cost V 5 bases and J 5 bases; bases outside gene matches: 10. The CDR3 runs to 15 residues. Looked up from germline, CDR1 is MGHRA and CDR2 is YSYEKL. As DNA, the CDR3 is TGCGCCAGCAGCGGGCCAGGGACAGGGTCCAACGAGCAGTACTTC. This gives the protein CASSGPGTGSNEQYF.

Note on this clone: This likely comes from a read error, as the CDR3 has no conserved phenylalanine or tryptophan at its end. The limits of the CDR3 on the DNA are not certain, so only TCRdb's listed CDR3 is given. The rearrangement uses TRBV1 and TRBJ1-1; the D call in the table, TRBD1, was not verified against the DNA. TRBV1 is classified as a pseudogene. The CDR3 spans 13 residues, counting both ends. CDR3 residues: CTSNQPRTGQGDL.

The CDR3 reads CASRGQGAGELFF. In nucleotides, the CDR3 is TGCGCCAGCAGAGGCCAGGGTGCCGGGGAGCTGTTTTTT. This chain links TRBV10-1 with TRBJ2-2, with a weak D call TRBD1 (5 bases). Germline CDR1 reads WNHNN; CDR2 reads SYGVQD (reference sequence). V gave up 6 bases and J gave up 6 bases, with 11 bases separating them. The CDR3 spans 13 residues.

This clone was observed a handful of times. CDR3 amino acids: CASTQAAFGNTIYF. The CDR3 DNA follows: TGTGCCAGCACACAAGCGGCATTCGGAAACACCATATATTTT. J is TRBJ1-3 and V is TRBV6-6; D ambiguous. The CDR3 sequence is 14 residues long. The ends were cut back, 7 bases at V and 4 bases at J, with 14 bases in the middle. Per the germline V gene, CDR1 is MNHNY and CDR2 is SVGAGI (reference sequence).

This chain uses TRBV5-1 with TRBJ2-7; 10 bases match TRBD1. The CDR3 runs to 15 residues. Germline CDR1 SGHRS, CDR2 YFSETQ. V lost 4 bases, J lost 5 bases, and 9 bases stayed unmatched. In DNA, the CDR3 is TGCGCCAGCAGCGATTCGCCGGGACAGGGGAACGAGCAGTACTTC. This codes for CASSDSPGQGNEQYF.

This chain uses TRBV30 with TRBJ1-4; 8 bases align to TRBD1. This CDR3 comprises 14 residues. J lost 8 bases, V lost 1 base, and 6 bases had no gene match. The germline V gene encodes CDR1 GTSNPN and CDR2 SVGIG (reference sequence). The CDR3 DNA sequence: TGTGCCTGGAGTGGACAGGGGAGGTGGGAAAAACTGTTTTTT. Its protein is CAWSGQGRWEKLFF.

The chain carries TRBV10-3 and TRBJ2-5; maybe TRBD2 (6 bases). CDR1 is ENHRY, CDR2 SYGVKD, per germline. The CDR3 totals 14 residues. Between the trimmed V and J ends, which lost 2 bases and 2 bases, there was a span of 9 bases. The CDR3 region is CAISERSGQETQYF. In DNA, the CDR3 is TGTGCCATCAGTGAGAGGAGCGGGCAAGAGACCCAGTACTTC.

This clone was detected only a few times. Written as DNA, the CDR3 is TGCGCCAGCAGCCGCGGAGGAAGCACTGAAGCTTTCTTT. Translating gives CASSRGGSTEAFF. The chain couples TRBV4-1 to TRBJ1-1; D remains ambiguous. The V end was cut by 4 bases, the J end by 4 bases, with 10 bases between. Per the germline V gene, CDR1 is MGHRA and CDR2 is YSYEKL. This CDR3 is built from 13 residues.

V gene TRBV18 combines with J gene TRBJ2-5; D possibly corresponds to TRBD2 (5 bases). The CDR3 length is 16 residues. Trimming removed 2 bases from V and 4 bases from J, with 17 bases in between. From germline, CDR1 is KGHSH and CDR2 LQKENI. In DNA, the CDR3 is TGTGCCAGCTCACCAATTAAGTCAGGCGGGCGAGAGACCCAGTACTTC. Its translation: CASSPIKSGGRETQYF.

The rearrangement links TRBV5-1 to TRBJ2-5, with TRBD2 identical over 7 bases. V trimming: 4 bases; J trimming: 5 bases; junction bases outside the gene matches: 11. CDR1 is SGHRS and CDR2 is YFSETQ in the germline V gene. The CDR3 runs to 15 residues. The CDR3 DNA sequence: TGCGCCAGCAGCGTTGGGAATTCCGGGGGGGAGACCCAGTACTTC. It encodes CASSVGNSGGETQYF.

In this sample, this clone turned up a few times. The CDR3 is CASSQDGTSGAYEQYF. CDR3 bases: TGTGCCAGCAGCCAAGATGGGACTAGCGGGGCCTACGAGCAGTACTTC. The V and J genes are TRBV4-2 and TRBJ2-7; 13 nucleotides match TRBD2. The CDR3 runs to 16 residues. Looked up from germline, CDR1 is LGHNA and CDR2 is YNFKEQ. Trimming cost V 0 bases and J 2 bases; bases outside gene matches: 1.

The chain uses TRBV19 and TRBJ1-2, with 8 bases aligning to TRBD1. CDR3 length: 15 amino acids. In germline, CDR1 is LNHDA, CDR2 SQIVND (reference sequence). The V segment lost 7 bases and the J segment 2 bases; nucleotides outside the gene matches: 9. In nucleotides, the CDR3 is TGTGCCAGTACCCCGGGACAGGAAATAAACTATGGCTACACCTTC. Protein: CASTPGQEINYGYTF.

This rearrangement joins TRBV6-5 to TRBJ2-7; D might be TRBD2 (6 bases). The length of the CDR3 is 15 residues. Germline V gene data show CDR1 as MNHEY and CDR2 as SVGAGI. Deletions cut 6 bases from V and 3 bases from J, with 18 bases between. As DNA, the CDR3 is TGTGCCAGCAGCCCCTACGGGGAGGTGGGCTACGAGCAGTACTTC. Its protein product is CASSPYGEVGYEQYF.